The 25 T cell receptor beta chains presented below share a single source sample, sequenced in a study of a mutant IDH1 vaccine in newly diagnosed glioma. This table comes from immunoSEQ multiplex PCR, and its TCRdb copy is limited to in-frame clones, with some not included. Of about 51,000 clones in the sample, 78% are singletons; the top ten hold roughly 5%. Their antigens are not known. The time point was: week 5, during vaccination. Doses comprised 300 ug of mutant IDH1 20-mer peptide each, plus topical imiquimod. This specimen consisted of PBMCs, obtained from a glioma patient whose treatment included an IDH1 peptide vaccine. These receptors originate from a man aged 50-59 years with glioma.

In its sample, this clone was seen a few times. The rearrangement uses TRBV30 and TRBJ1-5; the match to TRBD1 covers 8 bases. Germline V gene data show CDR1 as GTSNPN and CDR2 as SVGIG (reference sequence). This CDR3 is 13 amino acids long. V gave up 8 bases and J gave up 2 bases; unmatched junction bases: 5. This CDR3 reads CAADRGGNQPQHF. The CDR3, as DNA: TGTGCCGCCGACAGGGGAGGCAATCAGCCCCAGCATTTT.

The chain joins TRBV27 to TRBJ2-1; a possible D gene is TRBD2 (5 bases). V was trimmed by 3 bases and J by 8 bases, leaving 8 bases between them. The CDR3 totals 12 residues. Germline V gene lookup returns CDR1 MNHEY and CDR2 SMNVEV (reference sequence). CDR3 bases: TGTGCCAGCAGTTTTGCCGGGGATGAGCAGTTCTTC. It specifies CASSFAGDEQFF.

The DNA of the CDR3 is TGTGCCAGTAGTATTGGTCGTCTGGCCTACGAGCAGTACTTC. Protein: CASSIGRLAYEQYF. The chain employs TRBV19 and TRBJ2-7; D is uncertain. Trimming took off 3 bases at V and 2 bases at J, with 11 bases between the two ends. There are 14 residues in the CDR3. Germline V gene data show CDR1 as LNHDA and CDR2 as SQIVND (reference sequence).

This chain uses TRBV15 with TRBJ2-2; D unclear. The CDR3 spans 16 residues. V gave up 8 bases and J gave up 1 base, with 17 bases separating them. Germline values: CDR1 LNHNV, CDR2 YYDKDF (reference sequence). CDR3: CATVDPSKGNTGELFF. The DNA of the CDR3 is TGTGCCACCGTCGACCCAAGTAAAGGGAACACCGGGGAGCTGTTTTTT.

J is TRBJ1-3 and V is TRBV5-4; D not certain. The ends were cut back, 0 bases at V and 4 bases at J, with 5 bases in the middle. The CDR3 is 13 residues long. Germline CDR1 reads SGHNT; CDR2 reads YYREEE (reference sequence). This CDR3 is CASSLGAGNTIYF. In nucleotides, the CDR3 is TGTGCCAGCAGCTTGGGAGCCGGAAACACCATATATTTT.

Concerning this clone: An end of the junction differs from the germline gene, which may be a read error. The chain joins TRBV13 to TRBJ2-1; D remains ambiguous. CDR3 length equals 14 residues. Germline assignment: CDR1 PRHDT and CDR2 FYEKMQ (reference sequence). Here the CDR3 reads CASSLGPLHNEQFF. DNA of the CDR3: TGTGCCAGCAGCTTAGGCCCCCTCCACAACGAGCAGTTCTTC.

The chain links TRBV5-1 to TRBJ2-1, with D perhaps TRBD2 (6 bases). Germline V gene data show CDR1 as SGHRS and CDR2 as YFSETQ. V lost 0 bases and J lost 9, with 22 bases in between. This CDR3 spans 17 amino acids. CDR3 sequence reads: CASSLAQGGLIPIEQFF. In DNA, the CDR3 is TGCGCCAGCAGCTTGGCGCAGGGAGGACTCATCCCAATTGAGCAGTTCTTC. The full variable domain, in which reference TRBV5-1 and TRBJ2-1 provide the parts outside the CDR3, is KAGVTQTPRYLIKTRGQQVTLSCSPISGHRSVSWYQQTPGQGLQFLFEYFSETQRNKGNFPGRFSGRQFSNSRSEMNVSTLELGDSALYLCASSLAQGGLIPIEQFFGPGTRLTVL.

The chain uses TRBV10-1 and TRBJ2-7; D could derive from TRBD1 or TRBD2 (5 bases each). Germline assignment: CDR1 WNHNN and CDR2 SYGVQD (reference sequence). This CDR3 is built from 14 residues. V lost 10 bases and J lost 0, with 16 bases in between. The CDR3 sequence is CATPGTGSSYEQYF. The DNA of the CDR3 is TGCGCCACACCCGGGACCGGATCCTCCTACGAGCAGTACTTC.

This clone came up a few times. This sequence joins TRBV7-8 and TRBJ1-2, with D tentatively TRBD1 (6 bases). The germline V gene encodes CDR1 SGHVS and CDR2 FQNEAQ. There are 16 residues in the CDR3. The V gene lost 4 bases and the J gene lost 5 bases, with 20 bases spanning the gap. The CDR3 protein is CASSSLGLDSRYGYTF. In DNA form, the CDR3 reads TGTGCCAGCAGCTCATTGGGGTTGGACAGCCGGTATGGCTACACCTTC.

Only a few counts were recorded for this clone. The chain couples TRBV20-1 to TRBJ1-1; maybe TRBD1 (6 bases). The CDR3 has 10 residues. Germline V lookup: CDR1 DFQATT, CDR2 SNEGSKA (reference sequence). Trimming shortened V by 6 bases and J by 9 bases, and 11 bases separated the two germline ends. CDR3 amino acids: CSAIGTQAFF. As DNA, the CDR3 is TGCAGTGCAATCGGGACACAAGCTTTCTTT.

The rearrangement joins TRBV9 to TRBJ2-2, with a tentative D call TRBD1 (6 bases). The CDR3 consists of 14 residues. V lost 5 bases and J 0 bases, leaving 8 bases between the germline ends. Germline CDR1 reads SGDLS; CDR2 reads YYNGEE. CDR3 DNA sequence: TGTGCCAGCAGTGGACAGCCGAACACCGGGGAGCTGTTTTTT. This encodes CASSGQPNTGELFF.

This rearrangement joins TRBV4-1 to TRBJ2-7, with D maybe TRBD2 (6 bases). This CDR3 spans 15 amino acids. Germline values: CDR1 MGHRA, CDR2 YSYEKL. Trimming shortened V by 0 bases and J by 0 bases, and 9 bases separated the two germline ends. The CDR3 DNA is TGCGCCAGCAGCCAAGAGAACGGGGGCTCCTACGAGCAGTACTTC. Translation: CASSQENGGSYEQYF.

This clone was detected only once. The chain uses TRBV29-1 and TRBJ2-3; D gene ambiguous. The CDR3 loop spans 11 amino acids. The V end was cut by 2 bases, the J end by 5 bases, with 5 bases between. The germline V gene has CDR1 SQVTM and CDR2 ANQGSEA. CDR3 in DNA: TGCAGCGTTGAAAAAGGAGATACGCAGTATTTT. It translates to CSVEKGDTQYF.

The CDR3 DNA reads TGTGCCAGCAACTACAGGGGCGGGGAGCTGTTTTTT. This gives the protein CASNYRGGELFF. The chain has TRBV5-6 and TRBJ2-2; 7 positions match TRBD1. This CDR3 is built from 12 residues. After removal of 6 bases from V and 7 bases from J, the junction contained 3 bases not matched to a gene. From germline, CDR1 is SGHDT and CDR2 YYEEEE.

The CDR3 sequence: CAWSRDSGNEQFF. The CDR3 coding sequence is TGTGCCTGGAGTCGGGACTCCGGTAATGAGCAGTTCTTC. The J gene is TRBJ2-1, the V gene TRBV30; D might be TRBD2 (6 bases). Trimming took 2 bases from V and 7 from J, leaving 12 bases between them. Germline V gene data show CDR1 as GTSNPN and CDR2 as SVGIG (reference sequence). The CDR3 extends over 13 amino acids.

The CDR3 DNA reads as TGTGCCAGCAGCGTAGAAGGACTAGCCCCCTACGAGCAGTACTTC. It encodes CASSVEGLAPYEQYF. The chain is built from TRBV9 and TRBJ2-7, with 8 bases matching TRBD2. This CDR3 has 15 residues. Trimming removed 0 bases from V and 2 bases from J; junction bases left unmatched: 4. The germline V gene has CDR1 SGDLS and CDR2 YYNGEE.

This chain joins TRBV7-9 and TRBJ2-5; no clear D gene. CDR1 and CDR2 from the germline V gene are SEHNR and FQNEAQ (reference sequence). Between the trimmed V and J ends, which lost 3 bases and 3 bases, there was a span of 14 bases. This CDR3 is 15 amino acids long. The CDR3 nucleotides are TGTGCCAGCAGCTTCGGGCGACGGAAAGAAGAGACCCAGTACTTC. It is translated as CASSFGRRKEETQYF.

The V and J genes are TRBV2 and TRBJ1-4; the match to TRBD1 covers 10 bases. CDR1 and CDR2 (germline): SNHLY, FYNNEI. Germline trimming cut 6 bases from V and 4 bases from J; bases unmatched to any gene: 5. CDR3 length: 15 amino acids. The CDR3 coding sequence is TGTGCCAGCAGCGGGGGACAGGGGCGTAATGAAAAACTGTTTTTT. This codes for CASSGGQGRNEKLFF. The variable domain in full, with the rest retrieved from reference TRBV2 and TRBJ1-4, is EPEVTQTPSHQVTQMGQEVILRCVPISNHLYFYWYRQILGQKVEFLVSFYNNEISEKSEIFDDQFSVERPDGSNFTLKIRSTKLEDSAMYFCASSGGQGRNEKLFFGSGTQLSVL.

The CDR3 bases are TGTGCCAGTAGTTTAAAGGACGTTACCCAAAACATTCAGTACTTC. It translates to CASSLKDVTQNIQYF. The J gene is TRBJ2-4, the V gene TRBV19; D call uncertain. Germline CDR1 reads LNHDA; CDR2 reads SQIVND (reference sequence). The CDR3 extends over 15 amino acids. The ends were cut back, 5 bases at V and 5 bases at J, with 16 bases in the middle.

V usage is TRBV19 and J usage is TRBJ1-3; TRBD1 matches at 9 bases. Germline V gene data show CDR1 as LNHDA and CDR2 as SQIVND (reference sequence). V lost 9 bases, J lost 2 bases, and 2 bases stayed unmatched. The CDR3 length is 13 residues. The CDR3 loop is CASGDRAGNTIYF. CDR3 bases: TGTGCCAGCGGGGACAGGGCTGGAAACACCATATATTTT.

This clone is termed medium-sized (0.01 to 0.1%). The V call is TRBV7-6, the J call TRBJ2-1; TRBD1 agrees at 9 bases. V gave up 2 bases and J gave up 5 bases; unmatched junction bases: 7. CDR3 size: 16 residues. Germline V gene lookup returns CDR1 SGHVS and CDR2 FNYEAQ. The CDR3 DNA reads TGTGCCAGCAGCTTATGGAACAGGGGGCAAAACAATGAGCAGTTCTTC. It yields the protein CASSLWNRGQNNEQFF.

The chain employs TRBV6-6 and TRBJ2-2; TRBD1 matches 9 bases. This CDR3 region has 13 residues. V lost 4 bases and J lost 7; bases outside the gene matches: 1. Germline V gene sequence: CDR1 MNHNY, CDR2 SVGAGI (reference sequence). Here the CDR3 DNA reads TGTGCCAGCAGTTGGGACAGGGACGGGGAGCTGTTTTTT. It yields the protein CASSWDRDGELFF.

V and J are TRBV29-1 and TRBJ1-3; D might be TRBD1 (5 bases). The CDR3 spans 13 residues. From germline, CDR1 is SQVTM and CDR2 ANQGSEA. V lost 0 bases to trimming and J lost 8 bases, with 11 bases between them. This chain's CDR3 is CSVEDQGLDTIYF. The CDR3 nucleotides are TGCAGCGTTGAAGATCAGGGACTGGACACCATATATTTT.

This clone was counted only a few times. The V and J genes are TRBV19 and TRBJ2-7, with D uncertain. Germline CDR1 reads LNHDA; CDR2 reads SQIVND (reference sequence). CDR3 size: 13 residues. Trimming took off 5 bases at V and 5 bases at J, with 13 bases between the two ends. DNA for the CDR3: TGTGCCAGTAGTGCCCAGGCCGACCACGAGCAGTACTTC. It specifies CASSAQADHEQYF.

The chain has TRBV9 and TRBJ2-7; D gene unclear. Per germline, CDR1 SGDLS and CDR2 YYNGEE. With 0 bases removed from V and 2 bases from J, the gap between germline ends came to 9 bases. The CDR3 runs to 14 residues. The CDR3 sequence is CASSVAVRAYEQYF. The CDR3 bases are TGTGCCAGCAGCGTAGCTGTCCGAGCCTACGAGCAGTACTTC.